Following are 2 T cell receptor beta chains from one sample sequenced in a study of shared clonotypes between healthy human individuals (dated by TCRdb to about 2020). Receptor amplification or capture employed the immunoSEQ multiplex PCR assay. The table comes from immuneACCESS by way of TCRdb, which keeps in-frame sequences with V and J called. Part of the clones is missing from these tables; in studies checked, under half for an unresolved V gene and the rest for unknown reasons. Across this sample there are a few hundred thousand clones, with around 87% seen only once. The top ten clones comprise under 20% of the sample. The sample consisted of memory CD8+ T cells sorted from blood. The cell subset or site label for this specimen denotes: CD45RO+ cells pooled with CCR7-negative TemRA cells. The receptors shown here come from a man aged 18 to 35 in good health.

This clone was detected only once. The chain combines TRBV4-3 with TRBJ2-1; 7 bases match TRBD1. V lost 2 bases, J lost 7 bases, and 11 bases stayed unmatched. There are 16 residues in the CDR3. In germline, CDR1 is LGHNA, CDR2 YSLEER. The CDR3 nucleotides are TGCGCCAGCAGCCAATGGGGGTTGAGGGGGCGAAATGAGCAGTTCTTC. Protein sequence: CASSQWGLRGRNEQFF.

The chain combines TRBV5-1 with TRBJ2-7, with no clear D. Trimming took off 4 bases at V and 5 bases at J, with 19 bases between the two ends. CDR1 is SGHRS, CDR2 YFSETQ, per germline. The CDR3 has 15 amino acids. The DNA of the CDR3 is TGCGCCAGCAGCCCAACCTCTGGGCCTCTACACGAGCAGTACTTC. This gives the protein CASSPTSGPLHEQYF.